Following are 13 T cell receptor beta chains from one sample sequenced in a study of human T cells and chemical hapten exposure. A single record per CDR3 protein comes from TCRdb applying MiXCR to the RACE reads. This sample yields approximately 260,000 distinct CDR3 sequences, of which 7.5% to 8% are seen a single time; about 1.1% belongs to the top ten. Documented time point: pre-sensitization, week 0. The treatment: therapeutic diphenylcyclopropenone sensitization with weekly scalp DPC. The source was whole blood, collected in connection with sensitization to the hapten diphenylcyclopropenone (DPC). These receptors all come from a man aged 18-30 years with alopecia areata. Some clones in this sample may be carry-over from other donors' samples.

The genes are TRBV6-1 and TRBJ2-6; D might be TRBD1 (5 bases). Per germline, CDR1 MNHNS and CDR2 SASEGT. The CDR3 contains 15 residues. V dropped 9 bases and J dropped 0 bases, with 12 bases sitting between them. Here the CDR3 DNA reads TGTGCCAGTAAGACAGTGGTCTCTGGGGCCAACGTCCTGACTTTC. Translated: CASKTVVSGANVLTF.

This clonotype was recorded many times. This chain links TRBV10-3 with TRBJ1-2, with 8 bases lining up with TRBD1. The J segment lost 4 bases and the V segment lost 7 bases, leaving 17 bases of the junction unmatched. This CDR3 is 17 amino acids long. CDR1 is ENHRY, CDR2 SYGVKD, per germline. CDR3 residues: CAINMHDRGAFGYGYTF. The DNA for the CDR3 is TGTGCCATCAATATGCATGACAGGGGTGCATTTGGCTATGGCTACACCTTC.

J is TRBJ2-7 and V is TRBV20-1; 7 nucleotides align to TRBD1. This CDR3 has 12 amino acids. V gave up 5 bases and J gave up 4 bases; unmatched junction bases: 5. Per germline, CDR1 DFQATT and CDR2 SNEGSKA (reference sequence). CDR3 bases: TGCAGTGCTTCCCCGACAGGGTACGAGCAGTACTTC. It is translated as CSASPTGYEQYF.

This clonotype showed up just a few times. V gene TRBV12-3 or TRBV12-4 combines with J gene TRBJ2-2, with 10 bases identical to TRBD1. The length of the CDR3 is 16 residues. Trimming removed 5 bases from V and 4 bases from J; junction bases left unmatched: 7. The CDR3 bases are TGTGCCAGCAGTCCCGACAGGGGGCCGGGCACCGGGGAGCTGTTTTTT. Its protein product is CASSPDRGPGTGELFF.

The chain has TRBV6-1 and TRBJ1-5; 7 bases are a match to TRBD1. The germline V gene has CDR1 MNHNS and CDR2 SASEGT. Losses at the gene ends were 6 bases for V and 4 bases for J; bases not matched to a gene: 12. This CDR3 has 16 residues. The CDR3 sequence: CASRELYRGRNQPQHF. The CDR3 bases are TGTGCCAGCAGAGAATTATACAGGGGACGGAATCAGCCCCAGCATTTT.

There are a few counts of this clonotype. The V call is TRBV15, the J call TRBJ2-1; D gene ambiguous. CDR1 is LNHNV, CDR2 YYDKDF, per germline (reference sequence). The CDR3 consists of 12 residues. V was cut by 6 bases and J by 6 bases, with 9 bases left in between. The CDR3 nucleotides read TGTGCCACCAGTATCCCAGCCAATGAGCAGTTCTTC. Amino acid sequence: CATSIPANEQFF.

The table lists this clonotype with many counts. This chain links TRBV20-1 with TRBJ1-1, with 10 bases lining up with TRBD1. The V gene end was trimmed by 6 bases and the J gene end by 11 bases; junction bases not matched to a gene: 12. Germline V gene lookup returns CDR1 DFQATT and CDR2 SNEGSKA (reference sequence). The CDR3 is made up of 13 amino acids. CDR3 residues: CSAPGTGAMSAFF. The CDR3 DNA follows: TGCAGTGCGCCCGGGACAGGGGCAATGAGCGCTTTCTTT.

The chain uses TRBV10-3 and TRBJ1-6, with D possibly matching TRBD1 (5 bases). V dropped 7 bases and J dropped 10 bases, with 14 bases sitting between them. The germline gives CDR1 ENHRY, CDR2 SYGVKD. The CDR3 runs 13 residues. The CDR3 loop reads CAINRDPRSPLHF. CDR3 sequence (DNA): TGTGCCATCAACCGGGACCCTAGATCACCCCTCCACTTT.

V and J are TRBV11-2 and TRBJ2-1, with 10 bases that match TRBD2. The CDR3 has 15 residues. Per the germline V gene, CDR1 is SGHAT and CDR2 is FQNNGV. V gave up 0 bases and J gave up 14 bases; unmatched junction bases: 10. CDR3 in DNA: TGTGCCAGCAGCTTAGATCTAGCGGGGGCGCCTGGGGAGTTCTTC. Protein product: CASSLDLAGAPGEFF.

This clonotype occurred a few times. The rearrangement joins TRBV5-1 to TRBJ2-1; 9 bases align to TRBD2. Looked up from germline, CDR1 is SGHRS and CDR2 is YFSETQ. With V trimmed by 2 bases and J by 6 bases, 6 bases remained unmatched. The CDR3 runs 15 residues. For the CDR3, the DNA is TGCGCCAGCAGCTTTCGCGGGGGGGCAGTCAATGAGCAGTTCTTC. Encoded protein: CASSFRGGAVNEQFF.

As concerns this clonotype: The junction does not match germline at one end; this may be a read error. For the CDR3, the DNA is TGTGCCAGCAGCCTAGACGGCCCAGCGGCCCAGTACTTC. It codes for CASSLDGPAAQYF. This chain uses TRBV11-3 with TRBJ2-5; a weak D match, TRBD2 (5 bases). The V gene's germline CDR1 is SGHNT and CDR2 YENEEA. The length of the CDR3 is 13 residues.

This clonotype occurred a few times. The genes are TRBV7-2 and TRBJ1-1, with D possibly being TRBD1 (6 bases). Germline values: CDR1 SGHTA, CDR2 FQGNSA. CDR3 length equals 13 residues. The germline V and J ends were trimmed by 5 bases and 8 bases, with 15 bases remaining between them. CDR3 DNA: TGTGCCAGCAGCCCCGGGGGCTCGGTCGAAGCTTTCTTT. This sequence encodes CASSPGGSVEAFF.

This chain joins TRBV7-9 and TRBJ2-2; TRBD2 agrees at 10 bases. Per the germline V gene, CDR1 is SEHNR and CDR2 is FQNEAQ (reference sequence). This CDR3 region has 18 residues. The V and J ends lost 2 bases and 0 bases, in that order; junction bases with no gene match: 6. CDR3 sequence: CASSLSVAGGPNTGELFF. Here the CDR3 DNA reads TGTGCCAGCAGCTTATCCGTAGCGGGGGGACCGAACACCGGGGAGCTGTTTTTT.